The rows below give T cell receptor beta chains drawn from one sample of a study of T cell repertoires in cytomegalovirus infection. TCRdb re-called the reads through MiXCR, storing one row per CDR3 protein. The data hold a few hundred thousand distinct CDR3 sequences, with approximately 18% observed a single time. Sequences were obtained from PBMCs. Receptors were obtained from a human donor in good health (CMV status not recorded). Some clones in this sample may be carry-over from other donors' samples. The CDR3 runs from the conserved cysteine through the conserved F or W. The order of the fields is clone size, J gene, D gene, V gene, CDR3 protein, CDR3 DNA. The D gene is left open where the match is weak. A row's size may be missing; if present it is once, few, many or a size class.

many	TRBJ2-3	-	TRBV7-2	CASSLALPSVYLSTDTQYF	TGTGCCAGCAGCTTAGCGCTTCCTAGTGTTTACCTCTCCACAGATACGCAGTATTTT
few	TRBJ2-1	-	TRBV7-9	CASSTGLSYNEQFF	TGTGCCAGCAGCACCGGTCTCTCCTACAATGAGCAGTTCTTC
many	TRBJ2-3	TRBD1	TRBV19	CASSSRPGTGPDTQYF	TGTGCCAGTAGTTCCCGTCCCGGGACAGGTCCAGATACGCAGTATTTT
-	TRBJ1-6	-	TRBV2	CASSDSGGRTNSPLHF	TGTGCCAGCAGCGACAGTGGGGGACGTACGAATTCACCCCTCCACTTT
-	TRBJ2-3	-	TRBV20-1	CSAREGIKDTQYF	TGCAGTGCTAGAGAGGGGATAAAAGATACGCAGTATTTT
-	TRBJ1-6	TRBD1	TRBV6-5	CASSRDRGLLPLHF	TGTGCCAGCAGCCGAGACAGGGGCCTCCTGCCCCTCCACTTT
-	TRBJ1-2	-	TRBV5-4	CASSLIASRSYTF	TGTGCCAGCAGCTTAATAGCGAGTCGGAGCTACACCTTC
many	TRBJ2-3	-	TRBV12-3/TRBV12-4	CASQFRGDTQYF	TGTGCCAGCCAATTTCGTGGAGATACGCAGTATTTT
once	TRBJ1-2	TRBD1	TRBV10-3	CAINIPGQGDGYTF	TGTGCCATCAACATACCGGGACAGGGTGATGGCTACACCTTC
-	TRBJ1-1	-	TRBV2	CASSKQGLNTEAFF	TGTGCCAGCAGCAAACAGGGACTGAACACTGAAGCTTTCTTT
once	TRBJ2-7	TRBD2	TRBV28	CASPPSGAYSYEQYF	TGTGCCAGTCCCCCTAGCGGGGCTTACTCCTACGAGCAGTACTTC
few	TRBJ1-2	-	TRBV7-9	CASSTTRVNYGYTF	TGTGCCAGCAGCACTACTAGGGTTAACTATGGCTACACCTTC
few	TRBJ2-1	TRBD2	TRBV23-1	CASSQCQSSGRGYEQFF	TGCGCCAGCAGTCAATGCCAGTCTAGCGGGAGAGGCTATGAGCAGTTCTTC
many	TRBJ2-1	-	TRBV9	CASSGLVANEQFF	TGTGCCAGCAGCGGATTAGTTGCGAATGAGCAGTTCTTC
-	TRBJ2-5	-	TRBV29-1	CSVEGEQETQYF	TGCAGCGTTGAAGGGGAACAAGAGACCCAGTACTTC
-	TRBJ2-3	-	TRBV12-3/TRBV12-4	CASSRTHSTDTQYF	TGTGCCAGCAGTAGGACGCATAGCACAGATACGCAGTATTTT
few	TRBJ2-3	-	TRBV4-3	CASSQGFKDTDTQYF	TGCGCCAGCAGCCAAGGATTTAAGGACACAGATACGCAGTATTTT
many	TRBJ2-7	-	TRBV7-9	CASSLWGRDTYEQYF	TGTGCCAGCAGCTTATGGGGCAGGGACACCTACGAGCAGTACTTC
-	TRBJ2-1	-	TRBV27	CASSLTISSYNEQFF	TGTGCCAGCAGTTTAACCATTAGCTCCTACAATGAGCAGTTCTTC
-	TRBJ2-2	-	TRBV12-5	CASGLLINTGELFF	TGTGCTAGTGGTTTGTTGATTAACACCGGGGAGCTGTTTTTT
many	TRBJ2-5	TRBD2	TRBV7-2	CASSLAPSGRRETQYF	TGTGCCAGCAGCTTAGCGCCTAGCGGGAGACGGGAGACCCAGTACTTC
few	TRBJ2-5	-	TRBV20-1	CSARIVQETQYF	TGCAGTGCTAGAATCGTGCAAGAGACCCAGTACTTC
-	TRBJ2-1	TRBD2	TRBV2	CASIPPASGGSDEQFF	TGTGCCAGCATACCCCCGGCTAGCGGGGGATCGGATGAGCAGTTCTTC
few	TRBJ2-3	TRBD2	TRBV12-3/TRBV12-4	CASKPGLDTDTQYF	TGTGCCAGCAAACCGGGACTAGACACAGATACGCAGTATTTT
-	TRBJ1-2	TRBD1	TRBV28	CASSPRPDRGGYGYTF	TGTGCCAGCAGTCCTCGGCCGGACAGGGGAGGATACGGCTACACCTTC
-	TRBJ1-3	-	TRBV28	CASGAGDSGNTIYF	TGTGCCAGCGGGGCAGGGGACTCTGGAAACACCATATATTTT
many	TRBJ2-7	TRBD1	TRBV7-2	CASSPRTGVKGEQYF	TGTGCCAGCAGCCCTAGGACAGGGGTGAAAGGCGAGCAGTACTTC
-	TRBJ1-6	-	TRBV19	CASSFEDSSYNSPLHF	TGTGCCAGTAGTTTCGAGGACAGCTCCTATAATTCACCCCTCCACTTT
few	TRBJ2-7	-	TRBV14	CASSQLAGFAYEQYF	TGTGCCAGCAGCCAACTGGCGGGATTCGCCTACGAGCAGTACTTC
-	TRBJ2-4	-	TRBV2	CASSEEGVGKNIQYF	TGTGCCAGCAGTGAAGAGGGAGTGGGCAAAAACATTCAGTACTTC
-	TRBJ1-4	-	TRBV7-9	CASSKGGIAANEKLFF	TGTGCCAGCAGCAAAGGGGGTATCGCGGCGAATGAAAAACTGTTTTTT
-	TRBJ2-3	-	TRBV6-5	CASTYGPTDTQYF	TGTGCCAGCACTTATGGGCCAACAGATACGCAGTATTTT
few	TRBJ1-4	-	TRBV5-1	CASSFDLGEKLFF	TGCGCCAGCAGCTTCGACCTGGGGGAAAAACTGTTTTTT
few	TRBJ1-5	TRBD1	TRBV6-2/TRBV6-3	CASRFGTGGNQPQHF	TGTGCCAGCAGGTTCGGGACAGGGGGGAATCAGCCCCAGCATTTT
-	TRBJ1-1	-	TRBV28	CASRGRLEAFF	TGTGCCAGCCGGGGTCGGCTGGAAGCTTTCTTT
-	TRBJ2-1	TRBD1	TRBV10-2	CASSEDRGLYNEQFF	TGCGCCAGCAGTGAGGACAGGGGCCTATACAATGAGCAGTTCTTC